This T cell receptor (beta chain) was retrieved from a study of CD8+CD57+ T cells in acquired aplastic anemia. As for the study in general: Sorted CD4+ and CD8+ cells yielded DNA averaging around 3.2 ug. Study-level results: Patients and controls shared just under 30 CD8+ CDR3 sequences, highly expressed in patients.

All sequencing subjects had displayed CD8+CD57+ cell expansion on flow cytometry. Every patient was diagnosed with severe acquired aplastic anemia. TCR beta VDJ and CDR3 profiling used genomic DNA as template. MiXCR was run by TCRdb on the reads, yielding one entry per CDR3 protein. The sample has 450,000 to 600,000 distinct CDR3 sequences, about a third seen once. Unmatched junction bases numbered 8, after V lost 6 bases and J lost 5 bases. The CDR3 is 14 residues long. CDR1 and CDR2 (germline): LNHDA, SQIVND (reference sequence). In its sample, this clonotype was seen a few times. The target antigen is unknown.

The chain combines TRBV19 with TRBJ2-7; TRBD1 aligns across 9 bases. Specimen: sorted CD4+, CD8+, or CD8+CD57+ T cells (not recorded which) from PBMCs. The sequence was collected from a human donor with aplastic anemia. The CDR3 bases are TGTGCCAGTAGGCCGGGACAGGGCTCTCACGAGCAGTACTTC. It is translated as CASRPGQGSHEQYF.